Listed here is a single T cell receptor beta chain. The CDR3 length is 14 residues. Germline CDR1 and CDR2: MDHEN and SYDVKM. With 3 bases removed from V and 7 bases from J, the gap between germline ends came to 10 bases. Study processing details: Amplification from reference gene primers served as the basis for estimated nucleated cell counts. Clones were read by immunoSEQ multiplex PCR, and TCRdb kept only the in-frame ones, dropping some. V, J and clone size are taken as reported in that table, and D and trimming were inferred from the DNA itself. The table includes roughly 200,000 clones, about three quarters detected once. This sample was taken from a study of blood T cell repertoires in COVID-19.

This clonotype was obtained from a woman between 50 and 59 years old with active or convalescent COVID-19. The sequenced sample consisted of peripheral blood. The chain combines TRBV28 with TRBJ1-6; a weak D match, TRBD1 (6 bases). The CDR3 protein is CASSLDSQNSPLHF. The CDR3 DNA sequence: TGTGCCAGCAGTTTGGACAGCCAAAATTCACCCCTCCACTTT.